One sample yielded the 16 T cell receptor beta chains listed below, sequenced in a study of blood T cell repertoires in COVID-19. Measured with immunoSEQ multiplex PCR; TCRdb has only the in-frame clones, and not every one. Seen here are 97,000 or so clones, less than 95% observed once, and the top ten hold around 5%. Specimen: peripheral blood. These receptors all stem from a man in his fifties with acute or convalescent COVID-19.

This clone was seen a single time. The DNA for the CDR3 is TGTGCCAGCAGCGAGAGAAAGGGACAGAGCTACGAGCAGTACTTC. Its translation is CASSERKGQSYEQYF. The chain has TRBV7-2 and TRBJ2-7; 7 nucleotides agree with TRBD1. There are 15 residues in the CDR3. From germline, CDR1 is SGHTA and CDR2 FQGNSA. V shed 5 bases, J shed 3 bases, and the junction held 10 bases outside the gene matches.

The CDR3 is CASSLMTGPPYNEQFF. The CDR3 DNA follows: TGTGCCAGCAGCTTAATGACAGGGCCTCCCTACAATGAGCAGTTCTTC. This rearrangement joins TRBV11-3 to TRBJ2-1; 7 bases are shared with TRBD1. Germline CDR1 and CDR2: SGHNT and YENEEA. The CDR3 covers 16 residues. V gave up 2 bases and J gave up 2 bases; unmatched junction bases: 6.

The chain employs TRBV10-3 and TRBJ1-1, with TRBD1 identical over 7 bases. Germline V gene sequence: CDR1 ENHRY, CDR2 SYGVKD. With V trimmed by 3 bases and J by 7 bases, 11 bases remained unmatched. The CDR3 has 15 amino acids. The CDR3 DNA follows: TGTGCCATCAGTGAAGGACAGGACAAGGGTGGTGAAGCTTTCTTT. Its protein product is CAISEGQDKGGEAFF.

Turning to this clone: A read error may account for a junction end that differs from germline. The V gene is TRBV2, the J gene TRBJ2-7; TRBD1 might be the D (6 bases). The CDR3 consists of 12 residues. Germline CDR1 SNHLY, CDR2 FYNNEI. DNA of the CDR3: TGTGCGAGCAAAGGGGGTTCCGGGGAGAGGTACTTC. Protein sequence: CASKGGSGERYF.

This rearrangement joins TRBV7-8 to TRBJ1-6; a possible D gene is TRBD1 (6 bases). Trimming pared 4 bases from V and 7 bases from J, leaving 17 bases between. This CDR3 is 16 amino acids long. In germline, CDR1 is SGHVS, CDR2 FQNEAQ. The CDR3 here is CASSSRSPRGNSPLHF. Written as DNA, the CDR3 is TGTGCCAGCAGCTCTCGATCCCCGAGGGGGAATTCACCCCTCCACTTT. Looking up the rest from reference TRBV7-8 and TRBJ1-6 gives the full variable domain: GAGVSQSPRYKVAKRGQDVALRCDPISGHVSLFWYQQALGQGPEFLTYFQNEAQLDKSGLPSDRFFAERPEGSVSTLKIQRTQQEDSAVYLCASSSRSPRGNSPLHFGNGTRLTVT.

This chain links TRBV5-1 with TRBJ2-7; 7 bases are a match to TRBD1. In germline, CDR1 is SGHRS, CDR2 YFSETQ. This CDR3 comprises 15 residues. J was trimmed by 3 bases and V by 0 bases; bases with no gene match: 6. The CDR3 DNA reads TGCGCCAGCAGCTTGGACCCGGGACAGAACTACGAGCAGTACTTC. The encoded protein is CASSLDPGQNYEQYF.

The gene calls are TRBV12-3 or TRBV12-4 and TRBJ1-5; D not certain. This CDR3 is built from 11 residues. Deletions cut 4 bases from V and 9 bases from J, with 7 bases between. In nucleotides, the CDR3 is TGTGCCAGCAGTTCAATCGGGCCCCAGCATTTT. This encodes CASSSIGPQHF.

This chain connects TRBV12-3 or TRBV12-4 to TRBJ1-5; the D is unclear. This CDR3 spans 13 amino acids. V dropped 6 bases and J dropped 2 bases, with 8 bases sitting between them. The CDR3 reads CASSRAGNQPQHF. CDR3 bases: TGTGCCAGCAGCCGAGCCGGCAATCAGCCCCAGCATTTT.

The genes are TRBV6-5 and TRBJ2-7, with TRBD2 as a possible D gene (5 bases). The CDR3 is 15 amino acids. CDR1 and CDR2 (germline): MNHEY, SVGAGI. The ends were cut back, 0 bases at V and 1 base at J, with 10 bases in the middle. The CDR3, as DNA: TGTGCCAGCAGTTACTCAGGGTCGGGGTCCTACGAGCAGTACTTC. The encoded protein is CASSYSGSGSYEQYF.

For the CDR3, the DNA is TGTGCCAGCAGCCTAAAAGGGAGAAAAGGCCCCAAAAAAAAATACAATGAGCAGTTCTTC. This codes for CASSLKGRKGPKKKYNEQFF. This chain connects TRBV21-1 to TRBJ2-1; the listed D gene, TRBD2, was not tested against the DNA. TRBV21-1 is flagged as a pseudogene. The CDR3 covers 20 residues.

This chain's CDR3 is CASSLLGSGSGETQYF. Written as DNA, the CDR3 is TGTGCCAGCAGCCTGTTGGGTAGCGGGAGCGGGGAGACCCAGTACTTC. V is TRBV11-2 and J is TRBJ2-5; 9 positions agree with TRBD2. V gave up 5 bases and J gave up 5 bases; unmatched junction bases: 12. The CDR3 runs to 16 residues. Per the germline V gene, CDR1 is SGHAT and CDR2 is FQNNGV.

The V and J genes are TRBV29-1 and TRBJ1-1; D is possibly TRBD1 (6 bases). There are 13 residues in the CDR3. CDR1 is SQVTM and CDR2 is ANQGSEA in the germline V gene. Between the trimmed V and J ends, which lost 0 bases and 2 bases, there was a span of 7 bases. CDR3 sequence: CSVEDRGNTEAFF. The DNA of the CDR3 is TGCAGCGTTGAAGACAGGGGAAACACTGAAGCTTTCTTT.

This clone occurred once. The rearrangement joins TRBV2 to TRBJ2-5; TRBD2 is a possible D gene (6 bases). Germline CDR1 SNHLY, CDR2 FYNNEI. The V end lost 6 bases, the J end lost 5 bases, and 16 bases lay between the germline ends. The CDR3 runs 14 residues. CDR3 amino acids: CASSRDAGGETQYF. DNA for the CDR3: TGTGCCAGCAGCCGGGACGCTGGGGGGGAGACCCAGTACTTC.

The chain uses TRBV21-1 and TRBJ2-5; the table's D call, TRBD2, has no DNA check behind it. TRBV21-1 is a listed pseudogene. The CDR3 is 18 amino acids. CDR3 sequence: CASSKGASGRVEGETQYF. The DNA of the CDR3 is TGTGCCAGCAGCAAGGGGGCTAGCGGGAGGGTTGAGGGAGAGACCCAGTACTTC.

The V and J genes are TRBV11-2 and TRBJ2-7; tentative D call: TRBD2 (5 bases). The CDR3 sequence is 14 residues long. Germline V CDR1 and CDR2: SGHAT, FQNNGV. Trimming stripped 2 bases from V and 7 bases from J, with 15 bases between. The CDR3 loop is CASSLPSTRREQYF. DNA for the CDR3: TGTGCCAGCAGCTTACCCTCAACTAGACGTGAGCAGTACTTC.

This clone has only one observation. This chain links TRBV5-6 with TRBJ2-4; 8 bases fit TRBD1. V trimming: 0 bases; J trimming: 8 bases; junction bases outside the gene matches: 4. This CDR3 spans 14 amino acids. Germline CDR1 and CDR2: SGHDT and YYEEEE. CDR3 region: CASSLGQGADIQYF. DNA of the CDR3: TGTGCCAGCAGCTTGGGCCAGGGGGCAGACATTCAGTACTTC.